This entry features one T cell receptor (beta chain) sequence. What it binds is unknown. Germline V gene data show CDR1 as MNHNS and CDR2 as SASEGT. CDR3 length: 16 amino acids. Germline trimming cut 1 base from V and 5 bases from J; bases unmatched to any gene: 7. The record originates from a study of OX40 agonist ivuxolimab in advanced cancers. Looking at the study overall: Prior checkpoint blockade (anti-PD-1, anti-PD-L1 or anti-CTLA-4) was permitted; 35% to 50% had it. Overall study findings and caveats: On average, a greater number of expanded clones characterised CD8+ T cells relative to CD4+.

Sequencing was performed with immunoSEQ multiplex PCR; in TCRdb, only in-frame clones are kept and a portion is missing. The repertoire holds approximately 68,000 clones, with roughly 80% as singletons. The starting material was CD4+ or CD8+ T cells sorted from blood, obtained in a trial of the OX40 agonist ivuxolimab. This clonotype was obtained from an adult with an advanced solid tumor such as melanoma, head and neck, liver or kidney cancer. The genes are TRBV6-1 and TRBJ2-5, with TRBD2 identical over 10 bases. The CDR3 nucleotides read TGTGCCAGCAGTGAAGTCCTAGCGGGGGCGGGGGAGACCCAGTACTTC. Residues: CASSEVLAGAGETQYF.